One sample yielded the 23 T cell receptor beta chains listed below, sequenced in a study of blood T cell repertoires in COVID-19. Assay used: immunoSEQ multiplex PCR; TCRdb lists only in-frame clones, some missing. The sample records about 150,000 clones, approximately 77% being singletons. Material for sequencing was peripheral blood. All receptors come from a woman older than 75 with active or convalescent COVID-19.

CDR3 bases: TGTGCCAGCTCACCCGATGTAGAGGTTCAGCCCCAGCATTTT. It is translated as CASSPDVEVQPQHF. The gene calls are TRBV18 and TRBJ1-5; D unresolved. The V end lost 3 bases, the J end lost 6 bases, and 12 bases lay between the germline ends. From germline, CDR1 is KGHSH and CDR2 LQKENI. This CDR3 spans 14 amino acids.

This clone was found once. The V and J genes are TRBV3-1 (or the pseudogene TRBV3-2) and TRBJ2-1, with 14 positions matching TRBD2. Germline-derived CDR1 and CDR2 are LGHDT and YNNKEL (reference sequence). With V trimmed by 5 bases and J by 7 bases, 4 bases remained unmatched. CDR3 length: 15 amino acids. CDR3 nucleotides: TGTGCCAGCAGCGGACTAGCGGGAGGAAATAATGAGCAGTTCTTC. Amino acids: CASSGLAGGNNEQFF.

The chain uses TRBV18 and TRBJ2-7, with D possibly TRBD2 on 5 matching bases. The CDR3 runs 13 residues. CDR1 and CDR2 from the germline V gene are KGHSH and LQKENI. Trimming left V 4 bases short and J 3 bases short, with 10 bases between. The CDR3 region is CASSLGKNYEQYF. In nucleotides, the CDR3 is TGTGCCAGCTCACTCGGGAAGAACTACGAGCAGTACTTC.

This chain uses TRBV7-8 with TRBJ2-1, with 10 positions matching TRBD2. Germline lookup yields CDR1 SGHVS and CDR2 FQNEAQ. V shed 3 bases, J shed 6 bases, and the junction held 5 bases outside the gene matches. This CDR3 region has 15 residues. CDR3 in amino acids: CASSFSSGSTNEQFF. The DNA of the CDR3 is TGTGCCAGCAGCTTCTCTAGCGGGAGTACCAATGAGCAGTTCTTC.

V gene TRBV7-3 combines with J gene TRBJ1-6; D is possibly TRBD1 (5 bases). V was clipped by 3 bases and J by 5 bases, with 8 bases between them. The CDR3 is 14 amino acids. Germline V gene data show CDR1 as SGHTA and CDR2 as FQGTGA. This chain's CDR3 is CASSFTGDNSPLHF. The CDR3 DNA reads as TGTGCCAGCAGCTTCACAGGAGATAATTCACCCCTCCACTTT.

In its sample, this clone was seen once. J is TRBJ1-1 and V is TRBV18; D is perhaps TRBD1 (6 bases). Germline V gene lookup returns CDR1 KGHSH and CDR2 LQKENI. This CDR3 comprises 15 residues. Between the trimmed V and J ends, which lost 6 bases and 6 bases, there was a span of 20 bases. CDR3 DNA sequence: TGTGCCAGCTCGCCGCTATACAGGGATTGGCCTGAAGCTTTCTTT. Protein sequence: CASSPLYRDWPEAFF.

The CDR3 sequence is CASSSTDRGKNTEAFF. Here the CDR3 DNA reads TGTGCCAGCAGCTCGACAGACAGGGGTAAGAACACTGAAGCTTTCTTT. The gene calls are TRBV5-6 and TRBJ1-1; 8 bases line up with TRBD1. The V segment lost 3 bases and the J segment 1 base; nucleotides outside the gene matches: 8. The V gene's germline CDR1 is SGHDT and CDR2 YYEEEE. This CDR3 region has 16 residues.

This clone was detected only once. The chain recombines TRBV9 with TRBJ1-2; D is undetermined. V gave up 4 bases and J gave up 2 bases, with 6 bases separating them. The CDR3 length is 12 residues. CDR1 and CDR2 (germline): SGDLS, YYNGEE. The CDR3 nucleotides are TGTGCCAGCAGCCGAGTGAACTATGGCTACACCTTC. It yields the protein CASSRVNYGYTF.

This chain uses TRBV19 with TRBJ1-6; 7 bases line up with TRBD1. The CDR3 runs 15 residues. Looked up from germline, CDR1 is LNHDA and CDR2 is SQIVND (reference sequence). The trim removed 0 bases at V and 9 bases at J, leaving 5 bases unmatched. The chain's CDR3 is CASSIEDRPSSPLHF. Written as DNA, the CDR3 is TGTGCCAGTAGTATAGAGGACAGGCCCAGTTCACCCCTCCACTTT. Variable domain in full (rest from reference TRBV19 and TRBJ1-6): DGGITQSPKYLFRKEGQNVTLSCEQNLNHDAMYWYRQDPGQGLRLIYYSQIVNDFQKGDIAEGYSVSREKKESFPLTVTSAQKNPTAFYLCASSIEDRPSSPLHFGNGTRLTVT.

Only a few counts were recorded for this clone. CDR3: CASSLPSGDRETQYF. The CDR3 DNA follows: TGTGCCAGCAGCTTGCCGTCCGGGGATCGGGAGACCCAGTACTTC. The chain has TRBV5-4 and TRBJ2-5, with a tentative D call TRBD2 (5 bases). The CDR3 runs to 15 residues. Trimming pared 1 base from V and 5 bases from J, leaving 15 bases between. Germline CDR1 SGHNT, CDR2 YYREEE (reference sequence).

The chain is built from TRBV5-6 and TRBJ2-7; TRBD1 might be the D (7 bases). This CDR3 is built from 14 residues. The ends were cut back, 4 bases at V and 12 bases at J, with 23 bases in the middle. Per germline, CDR1 SGHDT and CDR2 YYEEEE. The DNA of the CDR3 is TGTGCCAGCAGCCCCCCCGGGAGACAGGGTAGCTTGTACTTC. The encoded protein is CASSPPGRQGSLYF. The whole variable domain, remainder taken from reference TRBV5-6 and TRBJ2-7, is DAGVTQSPTHLIKTRGQQVTLRCSPKSGHDTVSWYQQALGQGPQFIFQYYEEEERQRGNFPDRFSGHQFPNYSSELNVNALLLGDSALYLCASSPPGRQGSLYFGPGTRLTVT.

The CDR3 DNA reads TGTGCCAGCAGCCTCGACACTTTCTCTGGAAACACCATATATTTT. Translating gives CASSLDTFSGNTIYF. The gene calls are TRBV3-1 (or the pseudogene TRBV3-2) and TRBJ1-3; D uncertain. This CDR3 region has 15 residues. Trimming took 4 bases from V and 0 from J, leaving 10 bases between them. In germline, CDR1 is LGHDT, CDR2 YNNKEL (reference sequence).

V and J are TRBV6-5 and TRBJ1-1; no firm D call. CDR1 and CDR2 from the germline V gene are MNHEY and SVGAGI. Trimming removed 4 bases from V and 1 base from J, with 7 bases in between. There are 13 residues in the CDR3. CDR3 bases: TGTGCCAGCAGTTCCCCCAGGAACACTGAAGCTTTCTTT. Protein product: CASSSPRNTEAFF.

This chain connects TRBV28 to TRBJ1-2, with D unresolved. The CDR3 is 14 amino acids. Trimming removed 3 bases from V and 0 bases from J, with 8 bases in between. Germline V lookup: CDR1 MDHEN, CDR2 SYDVKM. The CDR3 sequence: CASSFWSANYGYTF. In DNA form, the CDR3 reads TGTGCCAGCAGTTTTTGGTCAGCTAACTATGGCTACACCTTC.

The V call is TRBV21-1, the J call TRBJ2-5; the D segment call TRBD2 is taken from the table without a DNA check. TRBV21-1 is classified as a pseudogene. The CDR3 spans 14 residues. The CDR3 sequence: CASSPEEGLETQYF. The CDR3 DNA follows: TGTGCCAGCAGCCCTGAAGAGGGATTAGAGACCCAGTACTTC.

This clone has more than one count but fewer than ten. J is TRBJ2-1 and V is TRBV12-5; 10 nucleotides match TRBD1. Trimming took 4 bases from V and 1 from J; bases not matched to a gene: 1. CDR1 and CDR2 from the germline V gene are LGHNT and FRNRAP. The CDR3 extends over 15 amino acids. CDR3 coding DNA: TGTGCTAGTGGTTCGGGACAGGGGTCCTACAATGAGCAGTTCTTC. This codes for CASGSGQGSYNEQFF.

This clone has only one observation. V usage is TRBV14 and J usage is TRBJ2-1, with D possibly TRBD2 on 7 matching bases. The V gene lost 4 bases and the J gene lost 10 bases, with 17 bases spanning the gap. Germline CDR1 and CDR2: SGHDN and FVKESK. The CDR3 is 14 amino acids. The CDR3 is CASSRNFRGAEQFF. CDR3 coding DNA: TGTGCCAGCAGCCGAAATTTTCGGGGGGCCGAGCAGTTCTTC.

The chain employs TRBV7-9 and TRBJ1-2, with TRBD1 matching over 7 bases. CDR3 length: 16 residues. J gave up 0 bases and V 4 bases, and 8 bases lay outside the gene matches. Germline V gene data show CDR1 as SEHNR and CDR2 as FQNEAQ (reference sequence). The CDR3 region is CASSSRGGTANYGYTF. The CDR3 nucleotides read TGTGCCAGCAGCTCCCGAGGGGGGACAGCTAACTATGGCTACACCTTC.

The rearrangement uses TRBV1 and TRBJ2-7; TRBD1 is the table's D call and was not checked against the DNA. TRBV1 is flagged as a pseudogene. The CDR3 has 16 amino acids. For the CDR3, the DNA is TGCACCAGCAGCCAAGGTGACAGGGATTGCTCCAACGAGCAGTACTTC. Its protein is CTSSQGDRDCSNEQYF.

The chain employs TRBV20-1 and TRBJ2-7, with 9 bases identical to TRBD2. J gave up 3 bases and V 3 bases, and 12 bases lay outside the gene matches. Looked up from germline, CDR1 is DFQATT and CDR2 is SNEGSKA (reference sequence). This CDR3 contains 16 residues. CDR3 protein: CSASVLAGGYHYEQYF. Written as DNA, the CDR3 is TGCAGTGCTAGTGTTCTCGCGGGAGGGTATCACTACGAGCAGTACTTC.

V gene TRBV7-9 combines with J gene TRBJ1-4; 8 bases line up with TRBD1. This CDR3 region has 16 residues. Germline values: CDR1 SEHNR, CDR2 FQNEAQ (reference sequence). The V segment lost 4 bases and the J segment 0 bases; nucleotides outside the gene matches: 4. CDR3 region: CASSSGQGTTNEKLFF. CDR3 in DNA: TGTGCCAGCAGCTCCGGACAGGGAACAACTAATGAAAAACTGTTTTTT. Together with reference TRBV7-9 and TRBJ1-4, the CDR3 gives the full variable domain: DTGVSQNPRHKITKRGQNVTFRCDPISEHNRLYWYRQTLGQGPEFLTYFQNEAQLEKSRLLSDRFSAERPKGSFSTLEIQRTEQGDSAMYLCASSSGQGTTNEKLFFGSGTQLSVL.

V and J are TRBV6-5 and TRBJ1-4, with D possibly being TRBD1 (5 bases). The V gene's germline CDR1 is MNHEY and CDR2 SVGAGI. CDR3 size: 15 residues. The V and J ends lost 0 bases and 12 bases respectively, with 17 bases between them. The CDR3 sequence is CASSYSAGRVQELFF. CDR3 nucleotide sequence: TGTGCCAGCAGTTACTCGGCCGGTCGGGTACAGGAACTGTTTTTT.

This chain uses TRBV27 with TRBJ2-3, with D possibly matching TRBD2 (6 bases). CDR1 and CDR2 from the germline V gene are MNHEY and SMNVEV (reference sequence). With 3 bases removed from V and 2 bases from J, the gap between germline ends came to 12 bases. This CDR3 contains 15 residues. CDR3 amino acids: CASSLDRTNTDTQYF. CDR3 DNA sequence: TGTGCCAGCAGTTTGGACCGGACTAACACAGATACGCAGTATTTT.